This T cell receptor (beta chain) was captured by sequencing in a study of human T cells and chemical hapten exposure. Study details: Per-sample TCR yields varied mainly from small pooled library volume differences. Study-wide points: Once DPC sensitization occurred, TCRs above 1 in 1000 frequency showed no change.

Looked up from germline, CDR1 is SGHTA and CDR2 is FQGNSA. The CDR3 runs to 14 residues. Trimming took off 6 bases at V and 7 bases at J, with 16 bases between the two ends. Total RNA extraction was carried out from unfractionated whole blood. As to this clonotype: Its specificity is not known.

Per the authors' pipeline: Samples ranged from about 23,224 to 690,600 TCRs, with a median of around 100,000. TCRdb independently ran MiXCR on the 5' RACE reads; one entry per CDR3 protein. The V and J calls reflect TCRdb's pipeline rather than the authors' work. The data show more than 75,000 distinct CDR3 sequences, about 15% seen once. This receptor was obtained from a female donor in good health. The J gene is TRBJ2-1, the V gene TRBV7-2; a weak D match, TRBD2 (5 bases). The CDR3 DNA sequence: TGTGCCAGCAGATTCGGAGGATTGGGGAATGAGCAGTTCTTC. Its translation: CASRFGGLGNEQFF.